The clone carrying this T cell receptor (beta chain) was seen more than once but under ten times. Its target is not known. This entry belongs to a study of T cells after yellow fever vaccination. The study, taken as a whole, reports: Secondary responses were weaker yet peaked faster, day 5 versus 15.

The CDR3 extends over 14 amino acids. Germline V CDR1 and CDR2: DFQATT, SNEGSKA (reference sequence). J was trimmed by 3 bases and V by 3 bases; bases with no gene match: 2. Template-switching 5'RACE yielded the TCR cDNA; a universal primer site and UMIs were added in the process. MiXCR, run by TCRdb on the 5' RACE reads, gives a single entry per CDR3 protein. The table records approximately 300,000 distinct CDR3 sequences, around 11% of them present only once. The V call is TRBV20-1, the J call TRBJ2-1; TRBD2 agrees at 10 bases. This TCR was recovered from a man aged 18 to 35 who received the YFV17D yellow fever vaccine. The sample here was CD4+ T cells sorted from PBMCs, taken 45 days after the yellow fever booster vaccination. The CDR3 nucleotides are TGCAGTGCTAGTCAGCGGGGGGGCTACAATGAGCAGTTCTTC. Translation: CSASQRGGYNEQFF.